The T cell receptor beta chain under discussion was sequenced for a study of technical replicates of blood from a handful of donors. Repertoires were generated with immunoSEQ multiplex PCR, while TCRdb's copy carries only in-frame clones and drops some. The table has about 82,000 clones, 90% to 95% seen once; the top ten hold 0.39%. V was cut by 0 bases and J by 11 bases, with 14 bases left in between. CDR1 is SGHRS, CDR2 YFSETQ, per germline. This CDR3 has 13 amino acids. Sequencing used T cells isolated from PBMCs. The sequence derives from a human donor in good health. The chain recombines TRBV5-1 with TRBJ2-5; the D gene is possibly TRBD2 (5 bases). The CDR3 nucleotides are TGCGCCAGCAGCTTGGGCAGGTACGGGGAGCAGTACTTC. This gives the protein CASSLGRYGEQYF.